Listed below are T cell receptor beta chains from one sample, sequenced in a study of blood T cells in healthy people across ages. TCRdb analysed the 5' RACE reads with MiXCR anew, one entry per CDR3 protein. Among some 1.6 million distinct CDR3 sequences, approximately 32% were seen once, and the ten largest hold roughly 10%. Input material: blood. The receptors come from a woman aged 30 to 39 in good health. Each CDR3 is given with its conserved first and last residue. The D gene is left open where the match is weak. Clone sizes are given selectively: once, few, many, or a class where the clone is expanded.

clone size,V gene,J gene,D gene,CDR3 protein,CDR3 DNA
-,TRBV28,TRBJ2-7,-,CASSLSWGNSSYEQDF,TGTGCCAGCAGCCTCTCTTGGGGAAATAGCTCCTACGAGCAGGACTTC
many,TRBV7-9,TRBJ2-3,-,CASSPRLVSDTQYF,TGTGCCAGCAGCCCGCGACTAGTGTCAGATACGCAGTATTTT
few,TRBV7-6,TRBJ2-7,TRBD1,CASSAGTEDYEQYF,TGTGCCAGCAGCGCCGGGACAGAAGATTACGAGCAGTACTTC
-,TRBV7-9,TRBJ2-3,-,CASSSSGYRSTDTQYF,TGTGCCAGCAGCTCCAGCGGGTACCGTAGCACAGATACGCAGTATTTT
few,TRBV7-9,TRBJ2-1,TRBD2,CASSLGSGSFTYNEQFF,TGTGCCAGCAGCTTGGGGAGCGGGAGTTTCACCTACAATGAGCAGTTCTTC
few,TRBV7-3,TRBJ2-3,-,CASRRGVGTDTQYF,TGTGCCAGCAGGAGGGGAGTCGGCACAGATACGCAGTATTTT
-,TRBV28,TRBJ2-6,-,CASSLSLRGANVLTF,TGTGCCAGCAGTTTATCGTTACGCGGGGCCAACGTCCTGACTTTC
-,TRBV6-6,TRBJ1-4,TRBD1,CASRPSGQGVAKLFF,TGTGCCAGCAGGCCCTCGGGACAGGGTGTTGCAAAACTGTTTTTT
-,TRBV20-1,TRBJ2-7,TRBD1,CSGTLPGQGLAYEQYF,TGCAGTGGTACACTCCCGGGACAGGGGTTGGCCTACGAGCAGTACTTC
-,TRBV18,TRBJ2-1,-,CASSPQYGHEWIEQFF,TGTGCCAGCTCACCACAATACGGGCATGAATGGATTGAGCAGTTCTTC
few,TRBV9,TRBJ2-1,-,CASSVGTEGGTVYNEQFF,TGTGCCAGCAGCGTAGGGACCGAGGGGGGCACGGTCTACAATGAGCAGTTCTTC
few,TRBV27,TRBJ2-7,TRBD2,CASKVAGGPVYEQYF,TGTGCCAGCAAGGTAGCGGGAGGGCCGGTCTACGAGCAGTACTTC
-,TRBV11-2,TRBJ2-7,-,CASSHWTDSYEQYF,TGTGCCAGCAGCCACTGGACGGACTCCTACGAGCAGTACTTC
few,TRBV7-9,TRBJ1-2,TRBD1,CASSLVGQAGYTF,TGTGCCAGCAGCTTAGTAGGACAGGCCGGCTACACCTTC
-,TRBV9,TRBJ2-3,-,CASSAEGDEITDTQYF,TGTGCCAGCAGCGCTGAGGGGGATGAAATCACAGATACGCAGTATTTT
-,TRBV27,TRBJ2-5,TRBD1,CASSWTGRRGTQYF,TGTGCCAGCAGCTGGACAGGGAGGCGGGGGACCCAGTACTTC
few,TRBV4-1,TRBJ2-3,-,CASSQEALGFRADTQYF,TGCGCCAGCAGCCAAGAAGCGTTAGGATTTCGTGCAGATACGCAGTATTTT
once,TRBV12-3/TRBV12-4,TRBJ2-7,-,CASSPWRDHYEQYF,TGTGCCAGCAGCCCCTGGCGGGACCACTACGAGCAGTACTTC
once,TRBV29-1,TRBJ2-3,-,CSSWVGGSTDTRYF,TGCAGCTCCTGGGTTGGCGGCTCCACAGATACGCGGTATTTT
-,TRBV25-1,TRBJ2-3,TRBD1,CASSEYLGGGGTDTQYF,TGTGCCAGCAGTGAATATTTAGGGGGCGGTGGCACAGATACGCAGTATTTT
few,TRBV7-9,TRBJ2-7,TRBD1,CASSSSPYSRGHEQYF,TGTGCCAGCAGCTCTTCCCCTTATAGCAGGGGGCATGAGCAGTACTTC
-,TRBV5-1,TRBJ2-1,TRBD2,CASSQAAGRDYNEQFF,TGCGCCAGCAGCCAAGCAGCGGGGAGGGACTACAATGAGCAGTTCTTC
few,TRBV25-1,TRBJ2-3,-,CASSEALKGVRQYF,TGTGCCAGCAGTGAAGCTCTGAAGGGAGTCCGGCAGTATTTT
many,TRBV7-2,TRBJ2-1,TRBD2,CASSLDSGGNNEQFF,TGTGCCAGCAGCTTAGATAGCGGGGGGAACAATGAGCAGTTCTTC
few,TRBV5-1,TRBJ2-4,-,CASSLDSSNIQYF,TGCGCCAGCAGCTTGGATAGCTCGAACATTCAGTACTTC
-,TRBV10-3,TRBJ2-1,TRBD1,CAITEQGGTYNEQFF,TGTGCCATCACCGAACAGGGGGGTACCTACAATGAGCAGTTCTTC
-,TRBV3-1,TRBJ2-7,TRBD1,CASRGQVSYEQYF,TGTGCCAGCAGGGGACAGGTCTCCTACGAGCAGTACTTC